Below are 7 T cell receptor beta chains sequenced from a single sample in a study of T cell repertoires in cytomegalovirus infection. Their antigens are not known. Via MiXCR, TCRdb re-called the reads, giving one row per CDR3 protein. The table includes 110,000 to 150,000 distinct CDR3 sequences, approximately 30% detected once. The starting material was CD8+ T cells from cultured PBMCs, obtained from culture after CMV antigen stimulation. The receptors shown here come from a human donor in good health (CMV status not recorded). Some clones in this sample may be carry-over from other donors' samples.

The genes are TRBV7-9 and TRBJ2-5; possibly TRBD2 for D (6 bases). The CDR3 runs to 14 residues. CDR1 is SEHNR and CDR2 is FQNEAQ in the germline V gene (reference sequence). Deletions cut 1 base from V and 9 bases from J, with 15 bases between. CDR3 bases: TGTGCCAGCAGCTTAGACTCCGGGGGAGTTGCCCAGTACTTC. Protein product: CASSLDSGGVAQYF.

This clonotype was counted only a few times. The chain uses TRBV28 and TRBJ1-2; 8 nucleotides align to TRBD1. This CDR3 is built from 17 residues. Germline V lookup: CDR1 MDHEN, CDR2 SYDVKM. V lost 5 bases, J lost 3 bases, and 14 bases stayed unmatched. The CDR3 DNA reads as TGTGCCAGCAGTACTCCCCAGGGGGCGAGGGTAGACTATGGCTACACCTTC. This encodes CASSTPQGARVDYGYTF.

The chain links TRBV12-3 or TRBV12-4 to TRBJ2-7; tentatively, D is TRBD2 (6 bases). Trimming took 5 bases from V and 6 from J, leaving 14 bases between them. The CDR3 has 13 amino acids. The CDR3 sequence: CASSLGLFLEQYF. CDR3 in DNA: TGTGCCAGCAGTCTCGGACTATTTCTCGAGCAGTACTTC.

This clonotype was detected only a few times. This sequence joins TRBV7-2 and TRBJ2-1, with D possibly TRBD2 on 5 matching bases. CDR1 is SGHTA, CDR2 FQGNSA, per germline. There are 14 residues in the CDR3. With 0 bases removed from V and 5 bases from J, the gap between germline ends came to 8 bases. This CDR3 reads CASSLATGNNEQFF. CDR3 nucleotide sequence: TGTGCCAGCAGCTTAGCGACGGGGAACAATGAGCAGTTCTTC.

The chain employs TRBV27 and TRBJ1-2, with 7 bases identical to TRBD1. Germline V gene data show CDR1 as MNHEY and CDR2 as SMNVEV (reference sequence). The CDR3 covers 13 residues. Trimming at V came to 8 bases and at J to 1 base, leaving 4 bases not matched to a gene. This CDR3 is CASRGGSNYGYTF. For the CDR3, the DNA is TGTGCCAGCCGAGGGGGCAGTAACTATGGCTACACCTTC.

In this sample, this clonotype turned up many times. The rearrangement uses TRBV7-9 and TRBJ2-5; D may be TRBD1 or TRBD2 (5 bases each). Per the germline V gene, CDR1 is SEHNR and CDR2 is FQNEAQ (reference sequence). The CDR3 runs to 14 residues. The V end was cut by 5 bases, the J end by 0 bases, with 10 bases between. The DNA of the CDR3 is TGTGCCAGCAGCCCACAGGACTACCAAGAGACCCAGTACTTC. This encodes CASSPQDYQETQYF.

Here the CDR3 DNA reads TGTGCCAGCAGCTGGGGGGGGACCGGGGAGCTGTTTTTT. Its translation is CASSWGGTGELFF. The rearrangement joins TRBV12-3 or TRBV12-4 to TRBJ2-2; 7 bases agree with TRBD2. The CDR3 sequence is 13 residues long. Trimming cost V 6 bases and J 5 bases; bases outside gene matches: 3.